This is a list of T cell receptor beta chains from one sample in a study of T cell responses to AZD1222 COVID-19 vaccine. Here immunoSEQ multiplex PCR was the method, and the copy in TCRdb shows in-frame clones only, minus some. The sample yields about 180,000 clones, about 91% seen once. The source material was peripheral blood, sampled 28 days after the second AZD1222 dose. These receptors originate from an adult who received the AZD1222 COVID-19 vaccine. CDR3s include the opening cysteine and the closing phenylalanine or tryptophan. D genes are given only for firm matches. A row's size may be missing; if present it is once, few, many or a size class.

V gene	clone size	J gene	D gene	CDR3 DNA	CDR3 protein
TRBV5-5	NA	TRBJ2-5	TRBD1	TGTGCCAGCAGCTTGGAAACAGGGACAGGGGGGGAGACCCAGTACTTC	CASSLETGTGGETQYF
TRBV3-1/TRBV3-2	NA	TRBJ2-1	TRBD1	TGTGCCAGCAGCCCGGGTGGACAGGGGTATGACTACAATGAGCAGTTCTTC	CASSPGGQGYDYNEQFF
TRBV19	NA	TRBJ1-1	NA	TGTGCCAGTATCCCGAGGGTAGGGGGACCCTTTGCTGAAGCTTTCTTT	CASIPRVGGPFAEAFF
TRBV5-1	NA	TRBJ1-4	NA	TGCGCCAGCAGCCCTACAGGAGGTAATGAAAAACTGTTTTTT	CASSPTGGNEKLFF
TRBV11-2	NA	TRBJ1-5	TRBD1	TGTGCCAGCAGCTTAGGGGACAGGGGTGGGGATCAGCCCCAGCATTTT	CASSLGDRGGDQPQHF
TRBV6-5	NA	TRBJ2-7	NA	TGTGCCAGCAGAAATCCGGGACAAGTCTACGAGCAGTACTTC	CASRNPGQVYEQYF
TRBV9	NA	TRBJ2-1	NA	TGTGCCAGCAGCGCGACCGTTAGGACGGAGATTGAGCAGTTCTTC	CASSATVRTEIEQFF
TRBV6-2/TRBV6-3	NA	TRBJ2-2	TRBD1	TGTGCCAGCAGTTACGCAGGGGGCCTAGGGGAGCTGTTTTTT	CASSYAGGLGELFF
TRBV6-5	NA	TRBJ1-1	TRBD1	TGTGCCAGCAGTTCGACAGGGAGGACTGAAGCTTTCTTT	CASSSTGRTEAFF
TRBV7-2	NA	TRBJ1-5	NA	TGTGCCAGCAGCAACACGAATCAGCCCCAGCATTTT	CASSNTNQPQHF
TRBV7-3	once	TRBJ1-1	NA	TGTGCCAGCAGCACCCAGGGTAACACTGAAGCTTTCTTT	CASSTQGNTEAFF
TRBV2	NA	TRBJ1-4	NA	TGTGCCAGCAGATTCGGACAGTCTAATGAAAAACTGTTTTTT	CASRFGQSNEKLFF
TRBV5-1	NA	TRBJ1-1	NA	TGCGCCAGCAGCCCCGGTCGGGAGGGCACTGAAGCTTTCTTT	CASSPGREGTEAFF
TRBV9	NA	TRBJ2-7	NA	TGTGCCAGCAGCGTAACGACAGGCGGCGAGCAGTACTTC	CASSVTTGGEQYF
TRBV29-1	NA	TRBJ2-7	TRBD1	TGCAGCGTTGAAGGCAGGGGGAGATACGAGCAGTACTTC	CSVEGRGRYEQYF
TRBV9	NA	TRBJ2-3	NA	TGTGCCAGCAGCGTAGTAAGGGGAAGTTGGGATACGCAGTATTTT	CASSVVRGSWDTQYF
TRBV2	NA	TRBJ2-7	NA	TGTGCCAGCAGTGAACTGAACTACGAGCAGTACTTC	CASSELNYEQYF
TRBV7-2	NA	TRBJ2-4	NA	TGTGCCAGCAGCTCCCACAGAGTGGCCAAAAACATTCAGTACTTC	CASSSHRVAKNIQYF
TRBV19	NA	TRBJ2-2	NA	TGTGCCAGTAGTATAGGGGGGCATGGCACCGGGGAGCTGTTTTTT	CASSIGGHGTGELFF
TRBV10-3	NA	TRBJ2-5	NA	TGTGCCATCAGTGGGGGGGGCCCTAGTGAGACCCAGTACTTC	CAISGGGPSETQYF
TRBV18	NA	TRBJ1-6	TRBD1	TGTGCCAGCTCACGGGGGACAGGGGCTAGCTCCTATAATTCACCCCTCCACTTT	CASSRGTGASSYNSPLHF